The 32 T cell receptor beta chains given below trace back to one sample, sequenced in a study of CD8 T cells in ankylosing spondylitis. Study-wide points: Blood from ankylosing spondylitis patients appeared to carry a characteristic roughly eight-variant TCR beta motif.

No antigen has been identified for these receptors. MiXCR, applied by TCRdb to the 5' RACE reads, yields one record per CDR3 protein. The sample carries fewer than 650,000 distinct CDR3 sequences, over 9.5% recorded once. Sequences were obtained from blood, either unsorted or a sorted T cell fraction (not recorded which). All receptors come from a male donor with ankylosing spondylitis.

This clonotype showed up many times. The chain carries TRBV5-5 and TRBJ1-1; 7 bases fit TRBD1. Trimming at V came to 3 bases and at J to 1 base, leaving 6 bases not matched to a gene. Germline V gene sequence: CDR1 SGHKS, CDR2 YYEKEE (reference sequence). This CDR3 is built from 15 residues. CDR3 DNA sequence: TGTGCCAGCAGCTCCTTAGGGACAGCGAACACTGAAGCTTTCTTT. Its protein is CASSSLGTANTEAFF.

This clonotype showed up just a few times. V is TRBV4-1 and J is TRBJ2-3; no definite D call. V lost 2 bases and J 4 bases, leaving 13 bases between the germline ends. Germline loops: CDR1 MGHRA, CDR2 YSYEKL. There are 15 residues in the CDR3. The CDR3 reads CASSQNIMAADTQYF. CDR3 DNA: TGCGCCAGCAGCCAAAACATTATGGCGGCAGATACGCAGTATTTT.

This clonotype came up a few times. This rearrangement joins TRBV5-1 to TRBJ1-1; no reliable D call. CDR3 length: 13 amino acids. Germline lookup yields CDR1 SGHRS and CDR2 YFSETQ. Trimming left V 5 bases short and J 12 bases short, with 20 bases between. As DNA, the CDR3 is TGCGCCAGCAGTTCGGGGAATAGCATTATAACTTTCTTT. Translation gives CASSSGNSIITFF.

In its sample, this clonotype was seen a few times. The chain employs TRBV20-1 and TRBJ1-4; the D is unclear. Germline loops: CDR1 DFQATT, CDR2 SNEGSKA (reference sequence). The CDR3 has 12 amino acids. Trimming removed 0 bases from V and 10 bases from J, with 9 bases in between. CDR3 residues: CSARDMGGKLFF. The CDR3, as DNA: TGCAGTGCTAGAGATATGGGAGGAAAACTGTTTTTT.

The sample holds many counts of this clonotype. The chain has TRBV4-1 and TRBJ2-1, with 13 positions matching TRBD2. The CDR3 spans 20 residues. Trimming removed 0 bases from V and 0 bases from J; junction bases left unmatched: 8. Looked up from germline, CDR1 is MGHRA and CDR2 is YSYEKL. CDR3 sequence reads: CASSQDFGTSGVSSYNEQFF. CDR3 nucleotides: TGCGCCAGCAGCCAAGACTTCGGGACTAGCGGGGTTAGCTCCTACAATGAGCAGTTCTTC.

This clonotype was picked up a small number of times. V gene TRBV11-2 combines with J gene TRBJ2-5; tentative D call: TRBD1 (6 bases). Germline CDR1 SGHAT, CDR2 FQNNGV. CDR3 length: 16 residues. The V gene lost 4 bases and the J gene lost 2 bases, with 17 bases spanning the gap. The CDR3 protein is CASSSDRTATQETQYF. Written as DNA, the CDR3 is TGTGCCAGCAGCTCCGACAGGACTGCGACTCAAGAGACCCAGTACTTC. Full variable domain (rest looked up from reference TRBV11-2 and TRBJ2-5): EAGVAQSPRYKIIEKRQSVAFWCNPISGHATLYWYQQILGQGPKLLIQFQNNGVVDDSQLPKDRFSAERLKGVDSTLKIQPAKLEDSAVYLCASSSDRTATQETQYFGPGTRLLVL.

This clonotype was observed a few times. This chain links TRBV6-1 with TRBJ2-7, with 10 bases matching TRBD1. This CDR3 has 14 residues. Germline trimming cut 0 bases from V and 6 bases from J; bases unmatched to any gene: 2. Per the germline V gene, CDR1 is MNHNS and CDR2 is SASEGT. The CDR3 nucleotides are TGTGCCAGCAGTGAAGCTCGGACAGGGGGCGAGCAGTACGTC. It encodes CASSEARTGGEQYV.

This clonotype turned up a few times. This sequence may be a read error, since a much larger clone differs from it by one base. This chain connects TRBV5-1 to TRBJ2-4, with TRBD1 as a possible D gene (5 bases). The V end was cut by 0 bases, the J end by 12 bases, with 19 bases between. The length of the CDR3 is 15 residues. The germline CDR1 and CDR2 sequences are SGHRS and YFSETQ. The chain's CDR3 is CASSLGPYRQDSQYF. The DNA of the CDR3 is TGCGCCAGCAGCTTGGGACCATACCGGCAAGACAGTCAGTACTTC.

The sample holds a few counts of this clonotype. The CDR3 nucleotides are TGTGCCAGCAGCGTCCGGGACAGGGGGATTCGGGAGCAGTTCTTC. It yields the protein CASSVRDRGIREQFF. The chain carries TRBV7-9 and TRBJ2-1; 11 bases fit TRBD1. CDR3 length: 15 amino acids. J lost 10 bases, V lost 5 bases, and 10 bases had no gene match. CDR1 is SEHNR, CDR2 FQNEAQ, per germline (reference sequence).

This clonotype appeared a few times. The chain uses TRBV29-1 and TRBJ1-3; D is unclear. This CDR3 spans 14 amino acids. Trimming took off 4 bases at V and 3 bases at J, with 13 bases between the two ends. Germline CDR1 is SQVTM and CDR2 is ANQGSEA. The CDR3 here is CSVATGNYGNTIYF. The CDR3 bases are TGCAGCGTTGCGACGGGAAATTATGGAAACACCATATATTTT.

This clonotype was picked up many times. The chain employs TRBV14 and TRBJ2-1; no firm D call. Germline lookup yields CDR1 SGHDN and CDR2 FVKESK. The germline V and J ends were trimmed by 4 bases and 10 bases, with 20 bases remaining between them. This CDR3 is built from 15 residues. The CDR3, as DNA: TGTGCCAGCAGCCTTATAAGGTGGCCAGTGGAGGAGCAGTTCTTC. Its translation: CASSLIRWPVEEQFF.

The chain has TRBV9 and TRBJ2-1; 8 bases line up with TRBD2. Trimming took 0 bases from V and 4 from J; bases not matched to a gene: 6. CDR1 and CDR2 from the germline V gene are SGDLS and YYNGEE. The CDR3 contains 16 residues. CDR3 coding DNA: TGTGCCAGCAGCGTAGAGCCTAGCGGGCCGTACAATGAGCAGTTCTTC. Its translation is CASSVEPSGPYNEQFF. Variable domain in full (rest from reference TRBV9 and TRBJ2-1): DSGVTQTPKHLITATGQRVTLRCSPRSGDLSVYWYQQSLDQGLQFLIQYYNGEERAKGNILERFSAQQFPDLHSELNLSSLELGDSALYFCASSVEPSGPYNEQFFGPGTRLTVL.

This clonotype was counted a few times. The chain couples TRBV18 to TRBJ1-2; D is unclear. Germline V CDR1 and CDR2: KGHSH, LQKENI. Trimming cost V 3 bases and J 5 bases, with 7 bases left between them. The CDR3 totals 12 residues. CDR3 protein: CASSPLRYGYTF. DNA of the CDR3: TGTGCCAGCTCACCCCTACGGTATGGCTACACCTTC.

The V and J genes are TRBV6-1 and TRBJ1-3, with D perhaps TRBD1 (5 bases). Germline assignment: CDR1 MNHNS and CDR2 SASEGT. The CDR3 consists of 14 residues. V lost 6 bases, J lost 4 bases, and 13 bases lay in between. In nucleotides, the CDR3 is TGTGCCAGCAGCAAGGGGAGTTCCGGAAACACCATATATTTT. Its protein product is CASSKGSSGNTIYF.

J is TRBJ1-3 and V is TRBV12-3 or TRBV12-4; weak D call: TRBD1 (5 bases). The V end lost 6 bases, the J end lost 0 bases, and 15 bases lay between the germline ends. The length of the CDR3 is 16 residues. The CDR3 bases are TGTGCCAGCAGGGTGCTAGGGACGGTCTCTGGAAACACCATATATTTT. This encodes CASRVLGTVSGNTIYF.

Concerning this clonotype itself: Lacking the conserved final phenylalanine or tryptophan, this CDR3 likely reflects a read error. The chain has TRBV12-3 or TRBV12-4 and TRBJ1-2; D gene ambiguous. Trimming took off 5 bases at V and 1 base at J, with 11 bases between the two ends. CDR3 length: 14 amino acids. CDR3 DNA: TGTGCCAGCAGTCTTGGGCTCCTTAACTATGGCTACACCCTC. Its protein is CASSLGLLNYGYTL.

A remark on this clonotype: A clone one base away is much larger, so this may be a read error. The chain combines TRBV15 with TRBJ1-2; D not resolved. Germline CDR1 is LNHNV and CDR2 is YYDKDF (reference sequence). V lost 0 bases and J lost 2, with 13 bases in between. The CDR3 spans 16 residues. The CDR3 loop reads CATSRDLGSGNYGYTF. The CDR3 coding sequence is TGTGCCACCAGCAGAGATCTGGGGTCTGGGAACTATGGCTACACCTTC.

This clonotype was seen a few times. The chain couples TRBV11-2 to TRBJ1-1; 9 nucleotides align to TRBD1. In germline, CDR1 is SGHAT, CDR2 FQNNGV. This CDR3 contains 13 residues. V lost 1 base and J lost 8; bases outside the gene matches: 2. CDR3 region: CASSLVGQGEAFF. As DNA, the CDR3 is TGTGCCAGCAGCTTAGTAGGACAGGGGGAAGCTTTCTTT.

The chain carries TRBV20-1 and TRBJ2-1, with a tentative D call TRBD1 (5 bases). CDR1 and CDR2 from the germline V gene are DFQATT and SNEGSKA (reference sequence). The CDR3 extends over 11 amino acids. V was cut by 7 bases and J by 8 bases, with 12 bases left in between. The CDR3 region has the DNA TGCAGTGGAAAAAGGGGATATGAGCAGTTCTTC. Translation: CSGKRGYEQFF.

There are a few counts of this clonotype. This sequence joins TRBV5-6 and TRBJ2-5, with a possible D match to TRBD2 (5 bases). CDR1 and CDR2 (germline): SGHDT, YYEEEE. The ends were cut back, 7 bases at V and 5 bases at J, with 15 bases in the middle. The CDR3 runs to 13 residues. In DNA, the CDR3 is TGTGCCAGCGGCTGGTCCCCGGGGGAGACCCAGTACTTC. The encoded protein is CASGWSPGETQYF. Complete variable domain (other parts from reference TRBV5-6 and TRBJ2-5): DAGVTQSPTHLIKTRGQQVTLRCSPKSGHDTVSWYQQALGQGPQFIFQYYEEEERQRGNFPDRFSGHQFPNYSSELNVNALLLGDSALYLCASGWSPGETQYFGPGTRLLVL.

This clonotype appeared a few times. The rearrangement uses TRBV5-1 and TRBJ1-1, with D perhaps TRBD1 (5 bases). Germline lookup yields CDR1 SGHRS and CDR2 YFSETQ. The CDR3 totals 15 residues. V lost 0 bases and J lost 6, with 15 bases in between. The CDR3 is CASSLGAGWVPEAFF. CDR3 DNA sequence: TGCGCCAGCAGCTTGGGGGCAGGGTGGGTTCCTGAAGCTTTCTTT.

This clonotype was found a few times. V gene TRBV5-1 combines with J gene TRBJ2-3; maybe TRBD1 (5 bases). Trimming pared 3 bases from V and 1 base from J, leaving 9 bases between. CDR1 is SGHRS and CDR2 is YFSETQ in the germline V gene. The CDR3 is 14 amino acids. CDR3 residues: CASSSQTGTDTQYF. The DNA for the CDR3 is TGCGCCAGCAGCTCCCAGACAGGCACAGATACGCAGTATTTT.

There are many counts of this clonotype. The rearrangement joins TRBV20-1 to TRBJ2-1; D is possibly TRBD2 (5 bases). The CDR3 covers 17 residues. Trimming pared 6 bases from V and 4 bases from J, leaving 25 bases between. Looked up from germline, CDR1 is DFQATT and CDR2 is SNEGSKA (reference sequence). The CDR3 reads CSASSPSSGLEYNEQFF. The DNA of the CDR3 is TGCAGTGCCAGTTCACCGTCTTCCGGACTGGAATACAATGAGCAGTTCTTC.

This chain links TRBV12-3 or TRBV12-4 with TRBJ2-3; 16 positions agree with TRBD2. The trim removed 5 bases at V and 0 bases at J, leaving 5 bases unmatched. There are 18 residues in the CDR3. The chain's CDR3 is CASSAGLAGGSSTDTQYF. The CDR3 DNA sequence: TGTGCCAGCAGTGCGGGACTAGCGGGAGGGTCCAGCACAGATACGCAGTATTTT.

The chain carries TRBV29-1 and TRBJ2-3; D is undetermined. Deletions cut 6 bases from V and 10 bases from J, with 20 bases between. The germline CDR1 and CDR2 sequences are SQVTM and ANQGSEA. CDR3 length equals 13 residues. Here the CDR3 reads CSVVPVGNGAQYF. The CDR3 DNA is TGCAGCGTCGTTCCAGTGGGGAATGGTGCGCAGTATTTT.

This chain joins TRBV10-3 and TRBJ2-5; D remains unclear. CDR1 and CDR2 (germline): ENHRY, SYGVKD. V lost 10 bases and J 2 bases, leaving 5 bases between the germline ends. CDR3 length: 10 amino acids. The CDR3 reads CATGQETQYF. In nucleotides, the CDR3 is TGTGCCACCGGGCAAGAGACCCAGTACTTC.

As regards this clonotype: One junction end disagrees with the germline gene, perhaps due to a read error. CDR3 sequence: CASSFSSSDEQYF. The CDR3 DNA reads as TGCGCCAGCAGCTTCTCCTCCTCCGACGAGCAGTACTTC. V is TRBV5-1 and J is TRBJ2-7; D gene uncertain. The V gene's germline CDR1 is SGHRS and CDR2 YFSETQ. CDR3 length: 13 amino acids.

This clonotype was recorded many times. This chain connects TRBV20-1 to TRBJ2-5, with a possible D match to TRBD2 (6 bases). CDR1 DFQATT and CDR2 SNEGSKA come from the germline V gene (reference sequence). The length of the CDR3 is 12 residues. V dropped 0 bases and J dropped 5 bases, with 7 bases sitting between them. CDR3 residues: CSAREGRETQYF. The CDR3 coding sequence is TGCAGTGCTAGAGAAGGGAGGGAGACCCAGTACTTC.

This clonotype was counted at least ten times. The rearrangement uses TRBV4-1 and TRBJ1-3; 9 bases align to TRBD1. CDR1 MGHRA and CDR2 YSYEKL come from the germline V gene. The CDR3 has 18 amino acids. V lost 5 bases, J lost 6 bases, and 17 bases stayed unmatched. The DNA for the CDR3 is TGCGCCAGCAGCTTCCGGGACAGGGATGCTCTCCTGGCAAACACCATATATTTT. Translating gives CASSFRDRDALLANTIYF.

The sample holds a few counts of this clonotype. V and J are TRBV29-1 and TRBJ2-5; 8 bases map to TRBD1. The CDR3 is 13 amino acids. Germline CDR1 SQVTM, CDR2 ANQGSEA. As DNA, the CDR3 is TGCAGTAAAACGACAGGGGAACAAGAGACCCAGTACTTC. Its translation is CSKTTGEQETQYF.

This chain links TRBV30 with TRBJ2-7; the D gene could be TRBD1 or TRBD2 (5 bases each). The CDR3 runs 13 residues. The V and J ends lost 0 bases and 4 bases respectively, with 10 bases between them. Germline CDR1 is GTSNPN and CDR2 is SVGIG (reference sequence). The CDR3 reads CAWSVNRRYEQYF. The CDR3 nucleotides read TGTGCCTGGAGTGTAAACAGGAGGTACGAGCAGTACTTC.

CDR3: CASSTAGQGAGTYNEQFF. In DNA form, the CDR3 reads TGCGCCAGCAGTACAGCGGGACAGGGGGCCGGAACCTACAATGAGCAGTTCTTC. The chain carries TRBV10-2 and TRBJ2-1, with 12 bases lining up with TRBD1. Per germline, CDR1 WSHSY and CDR2 SAAADI. The CDR3 runs to 18 residues. The trim removed 5 bases at V and 2 bases at J, leaving 10 bases unmatched.